This record covers a single TCR beta chain. These data are taken from a study of blood T cell repertoires in COVID-19. Study information: Acute and convalescent COVID-19 samples came from the United States, Italy and Spain. PBMCs, B-cell-depleted T cells, or T cells provided the cDNA or gDNA that made up the material.

Between the trimmed V and J ends, which lost 2 bases and 1 base, there was a span of 9 bases. The V gene's germline CDR1 is SGHAT and CDR2 FQNNGV. The CDR3 loop spans 15 amino acids. In the authors' workflow: Scientists estimated how many nucleated cells there were by amplifying reference gene primers. Sequenced by immunoSEQ multiplex PCR; TCRdb stores in-frame clones only, minus some. That table is the source of V, J and clone size, and D and trimming were worked out from the DNA. This table holds tens of thousands of clones, approximately 80% found once. V and J are TRBV11-2 and TRBJ1-3; a possible D gene is TRBD1 (6 bases). Material for sequencing was peripheral blood. The sequence was collected from a woman in her sixties or seventies with acute or convalescent COVID-19. CDR3 residues: CASSLTRGSGNTIYF. CDR3 DNA sequence: TGTGCCAGCAGCTTAACCAGGGGATCTGGAAACACCATATATTTT.